Sequencing of this TCR beta chain was carried out in a study of blood T cell repertoires in COVID-19 (dated by TCRdb to about 2020). The study in broad terms: Samples from collaborators originated in the United States, Italy and Spain and spanned both the acute and convalescent phases of COVID-19. The repertoires were released in a freely available public database meant as a resource for research on the immune response to SARS-CoV-2. Where HLA class I and class II types were available, the types were taken from metadata supplied by the sample provider, not from assay-based typing. A de-identified subject ID, COVID-19 status, age in years and sex were almost always included in the sample metadata. Samples came from the ongoing ImmuneRACE study (first 160 participants) plus 1,254 subjects from 6 global collaborators. The prospective study material was composed of cDNA or gDNA derived from T cells, B-cell-depleted T cells, or PBMCs. Deeply sampled blood TCRbeta repertoires from subjects exposed to, actively infected with, or recovered from COVID-19 were included in the dataset.

Study-level results and caveats: The amount of clinical and demographic metadata varied by source and participant and was provided uncurated.

In regard to this clone: What this receptor recognizes is not known. Base-call qualities are not available, and no considerably larger clone is one nucleotide away.

The immunoSEQ Assay, a bias-controlled multiplex PCR, was used to amplify TCRbeta CDR3 regions from genomic DNA. Per the authors' processing: The number of nucleated cells in each sample was estimated by amplification of reference gene primers within the assay. To quantify the absolute abundance of each unique TCRbeta CDR3 rearrangement, sequence reads were collapsed and filtered. For each sample, productive Simpson clonality was calculated as the square root of Simpson's diversity index across productive rearrangements. Sourced from immuneACCESS, this table was stored by TCRdb with only in-frame sequences that have V and J called. A share of the clones is absent; for the studies checked, an unresolved V gene accounts for under half, and the remainder has no known explanation. D and trimming were read from the DNA, whereas the V and J calls and clone size are those reported in that table. The sample yields 150,000 to 200,000 clones; about 87% were counted once. The biggest ten clones account for approximately 4% of the sample.

The collaborating institutions used their own protocols to collect whole blood in K2EDTA tubes. For TCRbeta analysis, collaborator samples were shipped as frozen whole blood, as isolated PBMCs, or as DNA extracted from either sample type. Trimming removed 4 bases from V and 1 base from J; the gene matches leave 7 bases unexplained. From its cysteine to its phenylalanine, the CDR3 spans 15 amino acids. The kept DNA is CDR3 alone, 45 bases in frame from the first base. Based on the germline V gene (reference sequence), the CDR1 and CDR2 sequences are SGHKS and YYEKEE. Sequenced sample: peripheral blood. The source is a young man with active or convalescent COVID-19. The chain links TRBV5-5 with TRBJ2-5, and TRBD1 aligns with 7 junction nucleotides. CDR3 region: CASSIDRAFQETQYF. The DNA sequence reads TGTGCCAGCAGCATAGACAGGGCGTTCCAAGAGACCCAGTACTTC.